This TCR beta chain was sequenced for a study of blood T cell repertoires in COVID-19. Produced via immunoSEQ multiplex PCR; TCRdb's table is partial and in-frame only. Of roughly 76,000 clones listed, roughly 84% are singletons. CDR1 GTSNPN and CDR2 SVGIG come from the germline V gene (reference sequence). The CDR3 is made up of 13 amino acids. V dropped 3 bases and J dropped 2 bases, with 8 bases sitting between them. The sequence was obtained from a woman older than 75 with active or convalescent COVID-19. Sequenced material: peripheral blood. The chain combines TRBV30 with TRBJ2-1, with D possibly being TRBD1 (6 bases). CDR3 sequence (DNA): TGTGCCTGGAGCAGGGGTCCCTACAATGAGCAGTTCTTC. It is translated as CAWSRGPYNEQFF.